The present T cell receptor (beta chain) was sequenced within a study of beta chain features in type 1 diabetes (dated by TCRdb to the late 2010s). In the study overall: Mean age, gender distribution, total cell number and subset yield were not different between patients and healthy donors. A total of roughly 99 million sorted cells were examined across all samples, and the number of cells per subset was strongly correlated with RNA yield. In the study, recently diagnosed type 1 diabetes patients and matched healthy donors were compared on the TCRB repertoires of their sorted circulating CD4+ T cell subsets. Naive and central memory subsets were obtained from all 30 or so donors, but regulatory and stem cell-like memory subsets were isolated from only 8 patients and roughly eight healthy donors. The full study reports these points: At VDJ recombination sites, patients with type 1 diabetes made fewer insertions and deleted more nucleotides, a pattern implying thymic rearrangement abnormalities. HLA sub-analyses involved small numbers of individuals, so any influence of HLA type on TCRB rearrangement remained unresolved. A moderate but significant shortening of TCRB CDR3 length was observed in type 1 diabetes patients in all four CD4+ subsets. Naive, central memory and regulatory TCRB repertoires appeared more similar among patients than among healthy donors. PCR might favor shorter templates, but patient and control samples were amplified and corrected together, so any skew would affect both groups equally. Because cDNA rather than genomic DNA was sequenced, highly expressing activated cells could have been over-represented, although no difference in activation and CD3 levels was found between groups.

The entire amount of isolated RNA was reverse transcribed using the High Capacity cDNA Reverse Transcription Kit, so the sequenced TCRB transcripts were expressed ones. Deep immunoSEQ sequencing was applied to naive, central memory and regulatory T cell samples, giving an average of roughly 3.3 million total reads per sample. Sorted cells were lysed in RLT buffer and RNA was extracted with DNase-treated RNeasy Micro or Mini kits, depending on cell number. To prevent cross-contamination, every cell subset was processed on its own, while patient and healthy donor samples were processed together. The immunoSEQ multiplex PCR was used to amplify TCRB sequences from cDNA, generating 87-bp fragments that spanned the CDR3 region. The amplicons were sequenced using the Illumina HiSeq platform. The authors' pipeline ran thus. Synthetic template baselines were used to correct PCR bias computationally, reads within Hamming distance 2 were collapsed, and singletons that could not be merged were discarded. Reads were aligned against IMGT so that V, D and J genes, CDR3 length and insertions or deletions at six rearrangement sites could be assigned. Within each subset, clonotype counts were normalized to the number of sorted cells before true diversity and Gini coefficients were calculated with the tcR R package. Repertoire sharing was quantified using the overlap coefficient calculated on TCRB nucleotide sequences. Out-of-frame TCRB sequences from naive cells were analyzed to stand in for the pre-selection repertoire. The source is immuneACCESS, and TCRdb retained only in-frame sequences with V and J called. Part of the clones is not carried over; for the studies checked, unresolved V genes explain less than half of this, and the remainder is unexplained. V, J and clone size are those of that table, while D and trimming were read from the DNA. Counted in this sample were some 280,000 clones; roughly an eighth of them appeared once. The ten largest clones take up over 0.015% of the sample.

From each donor, a single peripheral blood sample of about 100 mL on average was drawn into heparinised tubes. Naive, central memory, regulatory and stem cell-like memory CD4+ T cells were sorted on a BD FACSAria II using a panel including CD45RO, CCR7, CD25, CD127, CD95 and CD27. All sorted populations exceeded 95% purity. PBMCs were separated immediately by Lymphoprep density gradient centrifugation and were stained directly, without being cultured. So that batch effects would be minimized, each experiment stained and sorted samples in pairs, pairing one healthy donor with one patient. CDR1 and CDR2, looked up from the germline V gene, are SGDLS and YYNGEE. From cysteine to phenylalanine, the CDR3 is 13 amino acids long. Left in the record is the CDR3 DNA by itself, 39 bases read in frame from the first base. V lost 0 bases and J lost 7 bases; the stretch between them is 8 bases long. Comment on this clone: Its antigen target is currently unknown. No much larger clone is present one base from it, and per-base qualities are unavailable.

This sequence was found in a man under 40 with type 1 diabetes. This receptor chain uses TRBV9 and TRBJ2-1, with the D gene uncertain. The sample was naive CD4+ T cells from blood. Sample cell subset or site, as interpreted from the label and publication: true naive CD4+ T cells. The CDR3 region has the sequence CASSVGVLNEQFF. In nucleotide form, the sequence is TGTGCCAGCAGCGTAGGAGTTTTGAATGAGCAGTTCTTC.